The sequence of this T cell receptor (beta chain) was determined in a study of identical twins. This CDR3 has 20 amino acids. Looked up from germline, CDR1 is MNHEY and CDR2 is SVGAGI. The J segment lost 2 bases and the V segment lost 2 bases, leaving 10 bases of the junction unmatched. TCRdb used MiXCR to reprocess the 5' RACE reads, holding one entry per CDR3 protein. The table has around 1.7 million distinct CDR3 sequences, under 35% seen once. The chain combines TRBV6-5 with TRBJ2-1; the match to TRBD2 covers 15 bases. This TCR was recovered from a newborn girl in good health. The sequenced material came from cord blood. The CDR3 protein is CASSYAGLAGGPGTYNEQFF. DNA for the CDR3: TGTGCCAGCAGTTACGCCGGACTAGCGGGAGGGCCCGGTACCTACAATGAGCAGTTCTTC.